These 32 T cell receptor beta chains share one sample of origin, sequenced in a study of T cell responses to AZD1222 COVID-19 vaccine. Generated by immunoSEQ multiplex PCR, the TCRdb table keeps only in-frame clones and is missing some. The sample lists some 150,000 clones, more than 90% seen once, with approximately 17% in the top ten. Source: peripheral blood, taken on day 0 of AZD1222 vaccination. The source of these receptors is an adult in good health.

The V gene is TRBV7-2, the J gene TRBJ2-2; a weak D match, TRBD2 (6 bases). Germline V lookup: CDR1 SGHTA, CDR2 FQGNSA. The CDR3 runs to 15 residues. Trimming left V 5 bases short and J 2 bases short, with 12 bases between. In DNA, the CDR3 is TGTGCCAGCAGCCCAGGACTAAGAAACACCGGGGAGCTGTTTTTT. It codes for CASSPGLRNTGELFF.

This chain links TRBV6-6 with TRBJ2-2; TRBD2 matches at 9 bases. Germline trimming cut 4 bases from V and 4 bases from J; bases unmatched to any gene: 4. The CDR3 has 15 residues. Germline CDR1 reads MNHNY; CDR2 reads SVGAGI (reference sequence). CDR3 sequence (DNA): TGTGCCAGCAGTTTAAGGACTAGCGTCACCGGGGAGCTGTTTTTT. This encodes CASSLRTSVTGELFF.

The chain links TRBV2 to TRBJ1-3; D gene ambiguous. Germline V gives CDR1 SNHLY, CDR2 FYNNEI. V lost 1 base and J 0 bases, leaving 7 bases between the germline ends. There are 15 residues in the CDR3. CDR3 DNA sequence: TGTGCCAGCAGTGAAGAGGTCTACTCTGGAAACACCATATATTTT. Amino acids: CASSEEVYSGNTIYF.

V usage is TRBV11-3 and J usage is TRBJ1-4, with D maybe TRBD1 (5 bases). The V gene's germline CDR1 is SGHNT and CDR2 YENEEA. This CDR3 has 17 residues. The V and J ends lost 4 bases and 0 bases respectively, with 15 bases between them. The CDR3: CASSWGRLVATNEKLFF. The CDR3 DNA reads as TGTGCCAGCAGCTGGGGACGGCTCGTGGCAACTAATGAAAAACTGTTTTTT.

The V gene is TRBV4-1, the J gene TRBJ1-5; D uncertain. Deletions cut 5 bases from V and 1 base from J, with 9 bases between. CDR3 length equals 14 residues. Germline CDR1 reads MGHRA; CDR2 reads YSYEKL. The CDR3 is CASSTRSSNQPQHF. The CDR3 DNA reads TGCGCCAGCAGCACCCGATCCAGCAATCAGCCCCAGCATTTT.

The chain's CDR3 is CASSITSTGDYGYTF. The CDR3 nucleotides read TGTGCCAGCAGCATCACCTCTACAGGGGACTATGGCTACACCTTC. The V and J genes are TRBV9 and TRBJ1-2, with 7 positions matching TRBD1. There are 15 residues in the CDR3. In germline, CDR1 is SGDLS, CDR2 YYNGEE. V shed 4 bases and J 3 bases; nucleotides not matched to a gene: 9.

CDR3 loop: CASSGTGVSYGYTF. The DNA for the CDR3 is TGTGCCAGCAGCGGGACAGGGGTATCCTATGGCTACACCTTC. The chain couples TRBV9 to TRBJ1-2; TRBD1 matches 9 bases. CDR3 length: 14 residues. Germline trimming cut 3 bases from V and 4 bases from J; bases unmatched to any gene: 4. The germline V gene has CDR1 SGDLS and CDR2 YYNGEE.

This chain uses TRBV7-9 with TRBJ2-1; no clear D. Germline values: CDR1 SEHNR, CDR2 FQNEAQ (reference sequence). The V gene lost 1 base and the J gene lost 10 bases, with 8 bases spanning the gap. This CDR3 has 12 amino acids. Written as DNA, the CDR3 is TGTGCCAGCAGCTTAGAACAGTTGGAGCAGTTCTTC. Its translation: CASSLEQLEQFF. Variable domain in full (rest from reference TRBV7-9 and TRBJ2-1): DTGVSQNPRHKITKRGQNVTFRCDPISEHNRLYWYRQTLGQGPEFLTYFQNEAQLEKSRLLSDRFSAERPKGSFSTLEIQRTEQGDSAMYLCASSLEQLEQFFGPGTRLTVL.

This chain links TRBV7-3 with TRBJ2-3; 8 bases align to TRBD1. Unmatched junction bases numbered 3, after V lost 3 bases and J lost 1 base. CDR1 and CDR2 from the germline V gene are SGHTA and FQGTGA. The CDR3 length is 15 residues. In DNA form, the CDR3 reads TGTGCCAGCAGCTTGCAGGGGGCGGGCACAGATACGCAGTATTTT. Encoded protein: CASSLQGAGTDTQYF.

This clone has a single count. The rearrangement uses TRBV5-1 and TRBJ1-2; D is possibly TRBD1 (6 bases). CDR3 length equals 16 residues. The germline V gene has CDR1 SGHRS and CDR2 YFSETQ. Trimming took off 0 bases at V and 0 bases at J, with 12 bases between the two ends. The CDR3 DNA reads as TGCGCCAGCAGCTTGGTGGGCAGGGGAGCTAACTATGGCTACACCTTC. It codes for CASSLVGRGANYGYTF.

Here the CDR3 reads CASSLRASSQYAYNEQFF. As DNA, the CDR3 is TGCGCCAGCAGCTTGAGGGCTAGCTCCCAGTATGCCTACAATGAGCAGTTCTTC. The rearrangement uses TRBV5-1 and TRBJ2-1; D possibly corresponds to TRBD2 (5 bases). The CDR3 consists of 18 residues. Germline CDR1 is SGHRS and CDR2 is YFSETQ. V shed 1 base and J shed 2 bases, with 19 bases lying between them. The full variable domain, with the rest looked up from reference TRBV5-1 and TRBJ2-1, is KAGVTQTPRYLIKTRGQQVTLSCSPISGHRSVSWYQQTPGQGLQFLFEYFSETQRNKGNFPGRFSGRQFSNSRSEMNVSTLELGDSALYLCASSLRASSQYAYNEQFFGPGTRLTVL.

This clone was observed a single time. The rearrangement links TRBV4-1 to TRBJ1-2; D uncertain. This CDR3 comprises 19 residues. CDR1 and CDR2 from the germline V gene are MGHRA and YSYEKL. V was trimmed by 1 base and J by 2 bases, leaving 23 bases between them. The CDR3 bases are TGCGCCAGCAGCCAAGTAACGTCGGGTATCGCTAAAGGAAACTATGGCTACACCTTC. This encodes CASSQVTSGIAKGNYGYTF.

This clone was found once. The chain recombines TRBV5-1 with TRBJ2-1; no clear D. Germline-derived CDR1 and CDR2 are SGHRS and YFSETQ. The CDR3 runs 17 residues. Trimming left V 0 bases short and J 0 bases short, with 13 bases between. CDR3 residues: CASSLVRSADSYNEQFF. CDR3 bases: TGCGCCAGCAGCTTGGTAAGGTCGGCGGACTCCTACAATGAGCAGTTCTTC.

The chain couples TRBV30 to TRBJ2-4; TRBD1 aligns across 7 bases. CDR1 is GTSNPN and CDR2 is SVGIG in the germline V gene (reference sequence). Trimming took 6 bases from V and 1 from J; bases not matched to a gene: 6. CDR3 length equals 14 residues. CDR3 sequence (DNA): TGTGCCTGCGGACAGGTAGGCGCCAAAAACATTCAGTACTTC. It encodes CACGQVGAKNIQYF.

V gene TRBV30 combines with J gene TRBJ1-3, with TRBD1 matching 9 bases. CDR1 and CDR2 (germline): GTSNPN, SVGIG (reference sequence). The CDR3 is made up of 17 amino acids. With V trimmed by 3 bases and J by 1 base, 10 bases remained unmatched. The CDR3 coding sequence is TGTGCCTGGAGCGGTAACAGGGGGCGCTTTTCTGGAAACACCATATATTTT. Protein: CAWSGNRGRFSGNTIYF.

The gene calls are TRBV6-2 or TRBV6-3 and TRBJ1-1; the match to TRBD1 covers 7 bases. Unmatched junction bases numbered 14, after V lost 5 bases and J lost 5 bases. The CDR3 is 16 residues long. CDR1 and CDR2 (germline): MNHEY, SVGEGT. The CDR3 bases are TGTGCCAGCAGTGACGGAAAAATCAGGGGGGGGACTGAAGCTTTCTTT. This sequence encodes CASSDGKIRGGTEAFF.

The rearrangement links TRBV30 to TRBJ2-1; D assignment may be TRBD1 or TRBD2 (6 bases each). V lost 4 bases to trimming and J lost 5 bases, with 15 bases between them. CDR3 size: 14 residues. Germline CDR1 GTSNPN, CDR2 SVGIG (reference sequence). The CDR3 bases are TGTGCCTGGACGTCGGGGGCCTCGGACAATGAGCAGTTCTTC. Amino acids: CAWTSGASDNEQFF.

This clone was found once. This chain joins TRBV5-1 and TRBJ2-7, with TRBD1 identical over 10 bases. Germline-derived CDR1 and CDR2 are SGHRS and YFSETQ. CDR3 length: 16 residues. With V trimmed by 4 bases and J by 7 bases, 14 bases remained unmatched. The CDR3 nucleotides are TGCGCCAGCAGCGGCAGCGGAGGGACAGGGGTTTCGGAGCAGTACTTC. It encodes CASSGSGGTGVSEQYF.

The chain joins TRBV18 to TRBJ1-2; 8 positions match TRBD1. From germline, CDR1 is KGHSH and CDR2 LQKENI. With 4 bases clipped from V and 8 bases from J, the junction kept 9 bases outside the gene matches. The CDR3 runs to 14 residues. CDR3 sequence reads: CASSQSSGGNGYTF. For the CDR3, the DNA is TGTGCCAGCTCACAGAGCTCAGGGGGCAACGGCTACACCTTC.

This chain links TRBV7-9 with TRBJ1-1; 11 bases are shared with TRBD1. V gave up 5 bases and J gave up 4 bases; unmatched junction bases: 9. Germline V lookup: CDR1 SEHNR, CDR2 FQNEAQ (reference sequence). The CDR3 runs to 16 residues. CDR3 in amino acids: CASSQRTGGLGTEAFF. The CDR3 DNA sequence: TGTGCCAGCAGCCAGCGGACAGGGGGCTTGGGCACTGAAGCTTTCTTT. The full variable domain, completed using reference TRBV7-9 and TRBJ1-1, is DTGVSQNPRHKITKRGQNVTFRCDPISEHNRLYWYRQTLGQGPEFLTYFQNEAQLEKSRLLSDRFSAERPKGSFSTLEIQRTEQGDSAMYLCASSQRTGGLGTEAFFGQGTRLTVV.

The sample holds a few counts of this clone. The chain uses TRBV7-2 and TRBJ2-2; D is ambiguous. Germline CDR1 and CDR2: SGHTA and FQGNSA. The V end was cut by 1 base, the J end by 3 bases, with 9 bases between. The CDR3 is made up of 15 amino acids. Here the CDR3 reads CASSLVAGYTGELFF. CDR3 coding DNA: TGTGCCAGCAGCTTAGTGGCAGGTTACACCGGGGAGCTGTTTTTT.

This clone has only one observation. The genes are TRBV9 and TRBJ1-3, with 11 bases lining up with TRBD1. J gave up 2 bases and V 1 base, and 2 bases lay outside the gene matches. CDR1 SGDLS and CDR2 YYNGEE come from the germline V gene. The CDR3 covers 16 residues. The CDR3, as DNA: TGTGCCAGCAGCGTACGGACAGGGGGCGCTGGAAACACCATATATTTT. Encoded protein: CASSVRTGGAGNTIYF.

This chain uses TRBV2 with TRBJ1-2; D gene uncertain. This CDR3 has 10 amino acids. CDR1 SNHLY and CDR2 FYNNEI come from the germline V gene. V gave up 5 bases and J gave up 10 bases, with 8 bases separating them. The CDR3 protein is CASSPRYYTF. As DNA, the CDR3 is TGTGCCAGCAGTCCGCGATACTACACCTTC.

The rearrangement joins TRBV6-1 to TRBJ2-3, with 10 bases that match TRBD2. Per the germline V gene, CDR1 is MNHNS and CDR2 is SASEGT. The CDR3 is 17 residues long. J gave up 5 bases and V 0 bases, and 8 bases lay outside the gene matches. The CDR3 reads CASSEAVAGGPVDTQYF. Written as DNA, the CDR3 is TGTGCCAGCAGTGAAGCGGTAGCGGGAGGCCCTGTAGATACGCAGTATTTT.

V and J are TRBV5-1 and TRBJ1-4; no definite D call. V gave up 4 bases and J gave up 0 bases, with 7 bases separating them. Per the germline V gene, CDR1 is SGHRS and CDR2 is YFSETQ. The CDR3 covers 14 residues. The DNA for the CDR3 is TGCGCCAGCAGCCCCCAGGCAACTAATGAAAAACTGTTTTTT. This gives the protein CASSPQATNEKLFF.

The gene calls are TRBV11-1 and TRBJ1-2; no clear D. Germline lookup yields CDR1 SGHAT and CDR2 FQDESV (reference sequence). The length of the CDR3 is 13 residues. V was shortened by 5 bases and J by 6 bases, with 13 bases between the two germline ends. The CDR3 DNA follows: TGTGCCAGCAGCCCCAAGGAACGAAATGGCTACACCTTC. Translation gives CASSPKERNGYTF.

The chain joins TRBV5-1 to TRBJ1-6; D is unclear. Trimming cost V 0 bases and J 0 bases, with 4 bases left between them. CDR1 and CDR2 from the germline V gene are SGHRS and YFSETQ. The CDR3 spans 15 residues. The CDR3 bases are TGCGCCAGCAGCTTGGGGGACTCCTATAATTCACCCCTCCACTTT. This sequence encodes CASSLGDSYNSPLHF.

This chain links TRBV3-1 (or the pseudogene TRBV3-2) with TRBJ2-1; 14 positions match TRBD2. V dropped 0 bases and J dropped 5; count of bases not matched to a gene: 6. The length of the CDR3 is 18 residues. CDR1 LGHDT and CDR2 YNNKEL come from the germline V gene (reference sequence). The CDR3 DNA reads TGTGCCAGCAGCCAAGATGTGGGACTAGCGGGGGCCCACAATGAGCAGTTCTTC. Protein sequence: CASSQDVGLAGAHNEQFF.

A remark on this clone: This sample includes further DNA sequences coding for the same CDR3. This chain connects TRBV5-1 to TRBJ2-7; D gene unclear. CDR3 length equals 12 residues. Germline V gene sequence: CDR1 SGHRS, CDR2 YFSETQ. V was clipped by 0 bases and J by 2 bases, with 3 bases between them. CDR3 nucleotide sequence: TGCGCCAGCAGCTTGGGAACCTACGAGCAGTACTTC. As protein: CASSLGTYEQYF.

A single count supports this clone. This sequence joins TRBV19 and TRBJ1-6; D uncertain. V was trimmed by 2 bases and J by 6 bases, leaving 14 bases between them. In germline, CDR1 is LNHDA, CDR2 SQIVND (reference sequence). This CDR3 comprises 16 residues. DNA for the CDR3: TGTGCCAGTAGTATATATATCGGGCAGATTAATTCACCCCTCCACTTT. It specifies CASSIYIGQINSPLHF. The full variable domain, in which reference TRBV19 and TRBJ1-6 provide the parts outside the CDR3, is DGGITQSPKYLFRKEGQNVTLSCEQNLNHDAMYWYRQDPGQGLRLIYYSQIVNDFQKGDIAEGYSVSREKKESFPLTVTSAQKNPTAFYLCASSIYIGQINSPLHFGNGTRLTVT.

The CDR3 sequence: CASSPKVRDQPQHF. The CDR3 DNA reads TGTGCCAGCAGCCCGAAGGTCCGGGATCAGCCCCAGCATTTT. This chain connects TRBV27 to TRBJ1-5, with no clear D. Germline V lookup: CDR1 MNHEY, CDR2 SMNVEV (reference sequence). The CDR3 contains 14 residues. Trimming left V 6 bases short and J 5 bases short, with 14 bases between.

The V and J genes are TRBV7-3 and TRBJ2-3; tentative D call: TRBD2 (5 bases). CDR3 length equals 16 residues. Per the germline V gene, CDR1 is SGHTA and CDR2 is FQGTGA. V was shortened by 5 bases and J by 0 bases, with 15 bases between the two germline ends. CDR3 DNA: TGTGCCAGCAGCCGGGGTCGGGTCCCAAGCACAGATACGCAGTATTTT. This encodes CASSRGRVPSTDTQYF.